There are many counts of the clone carrying this TCR beta chain. Its target is not known. Germline V gene data show CDR1 as SGDLS and CDR2 as YYNGEE. The CDR3 has 15 residues. The sample belongs to a study of regulatory T cells in long-lasting Graves disease. Combining iRepertoire HTBI primers with Arm-PCR of CDR3 regions, the authors built TCR beta libraries. TCRdb processed the multiplex PCR reads anew with MiXCR; each CDR3 protein has one entry. This repertoire shows approximately 540,000 distinct CDR3 sequences, around 12% found once; its top ten account for roughly 8.2%. The time point: newly diagnosed GD, antithyroid drugs for less than 3 months. Construction of the TCR library relied on RNA isolated from PBMCs. Points from the study as a whole: Newly diagnosed patients shared 966 public clonotypes; persistent patients shared some 2,700. Patients whose Graves' disease persisted exhibited lower TCR diversity than those newly diagnosed.

These data were likewise used in another study, on T cells in Graves' hyperthyroidism and ophthalmopathy. That source reports: Disease duration under 2 months; hyperthyroidism patients were aged 18 to 65. An initial round of RT-PCR targeting the TCR CDR3 relied on the HTBI primer set.

The clonotype comes from a woman in her 30s with Graves disease. This specimen was peripheral blood mononuclear cells (PBMCs), taken at new diagnosis, from a patient treated with antithyroid drugs. The V call is TRBV9, the J call TRBJ2-5; D is ambiguous. The better agreement between TRBJ2-1 and the DNA end casts doubt on the J call. CDR3 residues: CASSAMKLRYNEQFF. CDR3 DNA sequence: TGTGCCAGCAGCGCCATGAAGTTGAGGTACAATGAGCAGTTCTTC.